The clone carrying this T cell receptor beta chain occurred many times. No antigen is known for it. TCRdb itself ran the 5' RACE reads through MiXCR, one entry per CDR3 protein. This table has around 340,000 distinct CDR3 sequences, roughly 9% appearing once. All donors were healthy Caucasians. The data were taken from a study of identical twins. Overall study results and limits: Zero-insertion analyses might be partly confounded by invariant T cells like MAIT and iNKT. There were fewer insertions in abundant cord blood beta clonotypes, but memory repertoires showed no such pattern. Conclusions rested on cross-sectional statistics rather than following the same donors.

The clonotype was recovered from a woman in her fifties or sixties in good health. Material: naive T cells sorted from blood.

CDR3 coding DNA: TGTGCCAGCAGCCAAGGACAGGGTGTTCAGCCCCAGCATTTT. Residues: CASSQGQGVQPQHF. This chain connects TRBV3-1 to TRBJ1-5, with 7 positions matching TRBD1. The CDR3 loop spans 14 amino acids. The junction had 3 bases not matched to a gene; V was cut back by 1 base and J by 6 bases. Germline V gene lookup returns CDR1 LGHDT and CDR2 YNNKEL (reference sequence).